These 12 T cell receptor beta chains share one sample of origin, sequenced in a study of OX40 agonist ivuxolimab in advanced cancers. The protocol was immunoSEQ multiplex PCR, while the TCRdb copy is restricted to in-frame clones and leaves out a portion. The repertoire holds 15,000 to 25,000 clones, around two thirds seen once, with approximately 11% in the top ten. The material sequenced was CD4+ or CD8+ T cells sorted from blood, taken in a trial of the OX40 agonist ivuxolimab. These receptors were collected from an adult with an advanced solid tumor such as melanoma, head and neck, liver or kidney cancer.

The chain is built from TRBV5-6 and TRBJ1-2; TRBD1 matches at 8 bases. The CDR3 consists of 16 residues. CDR1 SGHDT and CDR2 YYEEEE come from the germline V gene. V shed 4 bases and J 6 bases; nucleotides not matched to a gene: 14. The CDR3 nucleotides are TGTGCCAGCAGCAGATACCCGACAGGGGTGGCGAATGGCTACACCTTC. It is translated as CASSRYPTGVANGYTF.

The chain links TRBV2 to TRBJ2-7; 8 bases map to TRBD1. The V and J ends lost 7 bases and 1 base, in that order; junction bases with no gene match: 3. The CDR3 extends over 13 amino acids. Looked up from germline, CDR1 is SNHLY and CDR2 is FYNNEI. The chain's CDR3 is CASTQGASYEQYF. CDR3 nucleotide sequence: TGTGCCAGCACTCAGGGGGCATCCTACGAGCAGTACTTC.

The V and J genes are TRBV4-2 and TRBJ1-2; D ambiguous. Germline V gene data show CDR1 as LGHNA and CDR2 as YNFKEQ. Trimming cost V 4 bases and J 8 bases, with 14 bases left between them. The CDR3 extends over 13 amino acids. CDR3 sequence (DNA): TGTGCCAGCAGCCCGGGTGGGTACCTCGGCTACACCTTC. Its protein product is CASSPGGYLGYTF.

The chain has TRBV28 and TRBJ2-5; 11 bases are shared with TRBD1. This CDR3 contains 16 residues. Unmatched junction bases numbered 8, after V lost 3 bases and J lost 5 bases. Germline V gene data show CDR1 as MDHEN and CDR2 as SYDVKM. Here the CDR3 DNA reads TGTGCCAGCAGTTTCGGAGGACAGGGGGCGGGTGAGACCCAGTACTTC. It translates to CASSFGGQGAGETQYF.

The chain recombines TRBV7-6 with TRBJ1-3, with 9 bases aligning to TRBD1. J lost 2 bases, V lost 2 bases, and 1 base had no gene match. Germline V gives CDR1 SGHVS, CDR2 FNYEAQ. The CDR3 has 15 residues. The CDR3 DNA reads as TGTGCCAGCAGCTTAAGGACAGGGGCTGGAAACACCATATATTTT. It translates to CASSLRTGAGNTIYF.

The chain recombines TRBV7-3 with TRBJ2-3; 15 nucleotides agree with TRBD2. The CDR3 totals 20 residues. Germline CDR1 reads SGHTA; CDR2 reads FQGTGA. J gave up 0 bases and V 5 bases, and 12 bases lay outside the gene matches. The CDR3 DNA is TGTGCCAGCAGCGCAGGTCCGGGACTAGCGGGGGGCTTAAGCACAGATACGCAGTATTTT. Translation: CASSAGPGLAGGLSTDTQYF.

The gene calls are TRBV7-8 and TRBJ2-1; D is undetermined. CDR3 length: 14 residues. V lost 1 base to trimming and J lost 7 bases, with 11 bases between them. Germline CDR1 is SGHVS and CDR2 is FQNEAQ. For the CDR3, the DNA is TGTGCCAGCAGCTTAGTAACTTTTGGGAATGAGCAGTTCTTC. Translated: CASSLVTFGNEQFF.

V usage is TRBV10-3 and J usage is TRBJ2-3; 14 bases line up with TRBD2. Per the germline V gene, CDR1 is ENHRY and CDR2 is SYGVKD. V shed 0 bases and J 5 bases; nucleotides not matched to a gene: 7. The CDR3 is made up of 18 amino acids. This CDR3 reads CAISESRTSGGRGDTQYF. CDR3 coding DNA: TGTGCCATCAGTGAGTCCCGGACTAGCGGGGGGCGGGGAGATACGCAGTATTTT.

This rearrangement joins TRBV27 to TRBJ2-7; D possibly corresponds to TRBD2 (5 bases). The germline gives CDR1 MNHEY, CDR2 SMNVEV (reference sequence). CDR3 length equals 16 residues. The V and J ends lost 0 bases and 5 bases respectively, with 17 bases between them. CDR3 nucleotides: TGTGCCAGCAGTTTATCGTCGGGGTATGGGGTCCACGAGCAGTACTTC. It is translated as CASSLSSGYGVHEQYF.

The chain combines TRBV18 with TRBJ2-3; a weak D match, TRBD1 (6 bases). Germline CDR1 is KGHSH and CDR2 is LQKENI. V lost 6 bases, J lost 6 bases, and 19 bases lay in between. CDR3 length equals 15 residues. The CDR3: CASSDPRTVEDTQYF. The DNA for the CDR3 is TGTGCCAGCTCCGACCCCCGGACAGTAGAGGATACGCAGTATTTT.

Only a few counts were recorded for this clone. V usage is TRBV7-9 and J usage is TRBJ2-7; D is tentatively TRBD1 or TRBD2 (5 bases each). Germline V lookup: CDR1 SEHNR, CDR2 FQNEAQ (reference sequence). This CDR3 is 15 amino acids long. V was shortened by 1 base and J by 7 bases, with 17 bases between the two germline ends. DNA for the CDR3: TGTGCCAGCAGCTTAGAGGGGCGGACGTCGGGAGAGCAGTACTTC. Protein product: CASSLEGRTSGEQYF. The full variable domain, completed using reference TRBV7-9 and TRBJ2-7, is DTGVSQNPRHKITKRGQNVTFRCDPISEHNRLYWYRQTLGQGPEFLTYFQNEAQLEKSRLLSDRFSAERPKGSFSTLEIQRTEQGDSAMYLCASSLEGRTSGEQYFGPGTRLTVT.

The J gene is TRBJ2-7, the V gene TRBV7-9; a possible D gene is TRBD2 (5 bases). Germline CDR1 and CDR2: SEHNR and FQNEAQ (reference sequence). CDR3 length equals 13 residues. Trimming took off 5 bases at V and 4 bases at J, with 12 bases between the two ends. CDR3 in DNA: TGTGCCAGCAGCCCCGGGATTACTTACGAGCAGTACTTC. This sequence encodes CASSPGITYEQYF.